This TCR beta chain appears in the sequencing data of a study of cytomegalovirus exposure and HLA in healthy donors. Findings and limits, study-wide: The records held CMV serostatus as the only immune exposure information.

The study ran its PCR with 60 Vbeta and 13 Jbeta primers. Using immunoSEQ multiplex PCR, the repertoire was profiled, and TCRdb retains in-frame clones only, with some absent. The data show 150,000 to 200,000 clones, 80% to 85% seen once. Turning to this clone: Its target is not known.

J gave up 6 bases and V 1 base, and 5 bases lay outside the gene matches. The germline V gene has CDR1 SGHDN and CDR2 FVKESK. The CDR3 runs 15 residues. This TCR was sampled from a woman in her twenties or thirties in good health and CMV-seronegative. This chain uses TRBV14 with TRBJ2-5; TRBD1 agrees at 10 bases. Sequenced material: PBMCs. The CDR3 region is CASSQAGTGVKTQYF. For the CDR3, the DNA is TGTGCCAGCAGCCAAGCCGGGACAGGGGTTAAGACCCAGTACTTC.